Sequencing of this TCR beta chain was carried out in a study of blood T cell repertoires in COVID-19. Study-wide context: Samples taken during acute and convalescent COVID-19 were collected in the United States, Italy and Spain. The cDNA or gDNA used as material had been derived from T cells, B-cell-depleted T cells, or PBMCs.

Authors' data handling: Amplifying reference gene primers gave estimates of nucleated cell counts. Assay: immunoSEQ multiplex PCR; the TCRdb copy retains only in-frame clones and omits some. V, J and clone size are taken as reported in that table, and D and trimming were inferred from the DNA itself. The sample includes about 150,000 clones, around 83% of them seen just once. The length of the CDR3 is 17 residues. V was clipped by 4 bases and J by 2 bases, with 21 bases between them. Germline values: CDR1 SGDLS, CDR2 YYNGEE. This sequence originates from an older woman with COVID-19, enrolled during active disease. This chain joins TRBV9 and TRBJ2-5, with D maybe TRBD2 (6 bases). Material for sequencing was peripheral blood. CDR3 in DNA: TGTGCCAGCAGCTTCCGGGGGTCGGATATAGCACAAGAGACCCAGTACTTC. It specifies CASSFRGSDIAQETQYF.